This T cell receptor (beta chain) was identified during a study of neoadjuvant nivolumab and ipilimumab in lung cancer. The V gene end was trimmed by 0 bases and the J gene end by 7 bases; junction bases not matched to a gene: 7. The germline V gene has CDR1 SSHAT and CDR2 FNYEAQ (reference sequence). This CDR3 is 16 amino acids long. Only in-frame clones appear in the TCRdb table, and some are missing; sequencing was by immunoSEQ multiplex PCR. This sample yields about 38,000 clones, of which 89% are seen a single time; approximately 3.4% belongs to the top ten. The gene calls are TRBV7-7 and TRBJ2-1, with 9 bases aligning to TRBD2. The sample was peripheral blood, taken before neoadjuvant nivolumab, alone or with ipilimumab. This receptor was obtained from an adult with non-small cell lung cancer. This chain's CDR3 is CASSLAGTSLQNEQFF. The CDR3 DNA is TGTGCCAGCAGCTTAGCTGGGACTAGCTTACAAAATGAGCAGTTCTTC. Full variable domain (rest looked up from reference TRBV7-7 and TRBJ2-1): GAGVSQSPRYKVTKRGQDVTLRCDPISSHATLYWYQQALGQGPEFLTYFNYEAQPDKSGLPSDRFSAERPEGSISTLTIQRTEQRDSAMYRCASSLAGTSLQNEQFFGPGTRLTVL.